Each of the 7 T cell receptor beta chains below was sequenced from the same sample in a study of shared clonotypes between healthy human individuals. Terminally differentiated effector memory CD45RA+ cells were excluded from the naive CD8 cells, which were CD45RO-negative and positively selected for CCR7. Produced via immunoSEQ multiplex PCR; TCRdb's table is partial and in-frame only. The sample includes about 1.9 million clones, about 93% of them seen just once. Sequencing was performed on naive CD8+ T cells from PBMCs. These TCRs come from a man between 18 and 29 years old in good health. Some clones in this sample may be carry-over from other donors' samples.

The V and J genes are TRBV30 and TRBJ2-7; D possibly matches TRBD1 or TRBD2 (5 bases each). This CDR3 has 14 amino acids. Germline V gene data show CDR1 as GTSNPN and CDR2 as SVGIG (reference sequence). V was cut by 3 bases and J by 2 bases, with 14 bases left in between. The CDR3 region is CAWSYGGAPYEQYF. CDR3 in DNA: TGTGCCTGGAGCTATGGGGGAGCCCCCTACGAGCAGTACTTC.

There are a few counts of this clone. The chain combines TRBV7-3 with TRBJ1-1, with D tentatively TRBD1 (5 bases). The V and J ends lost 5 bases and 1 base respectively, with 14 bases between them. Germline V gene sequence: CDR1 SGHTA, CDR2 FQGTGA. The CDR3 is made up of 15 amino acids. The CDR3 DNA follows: TGTGCCAGCAGCCCTGGGGACGGGCGGAACACTGAAGCTTTCTTT. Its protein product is CASSPGDGRNTEAFF.

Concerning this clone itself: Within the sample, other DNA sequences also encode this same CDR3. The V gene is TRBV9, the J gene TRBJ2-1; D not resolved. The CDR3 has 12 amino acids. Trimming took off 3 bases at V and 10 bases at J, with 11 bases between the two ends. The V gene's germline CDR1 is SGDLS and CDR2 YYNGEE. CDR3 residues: CASSAPPGEQFF. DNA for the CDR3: TGTGCCAGCAGCGCCCCCCCCGGCGAGCAGTTCTTC.

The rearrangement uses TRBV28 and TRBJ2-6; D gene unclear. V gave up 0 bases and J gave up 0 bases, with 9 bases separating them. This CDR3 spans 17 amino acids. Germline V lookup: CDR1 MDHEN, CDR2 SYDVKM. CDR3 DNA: TGTGCCAGCAGTTTATGGGGCCCCAGCTCTGGGGCCAACGTCCTGACTTTC. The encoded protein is CASSLWGPSSGANVLTF.

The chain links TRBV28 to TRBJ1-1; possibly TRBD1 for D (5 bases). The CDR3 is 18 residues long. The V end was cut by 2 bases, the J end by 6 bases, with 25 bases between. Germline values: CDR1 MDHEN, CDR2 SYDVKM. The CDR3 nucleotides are TGTGCCAGCAGTTTAGGCCGGCGGGACGGGAGGGGTGTGGCTGAAGCTTTCTTT. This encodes CASSLGRRDGRGVAEAFF.

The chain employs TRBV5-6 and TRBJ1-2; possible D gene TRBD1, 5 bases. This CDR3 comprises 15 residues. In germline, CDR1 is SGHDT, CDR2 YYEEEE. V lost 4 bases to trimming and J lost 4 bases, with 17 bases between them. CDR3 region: CASSPPAGGTYGYTF. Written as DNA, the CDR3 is TGTGCCAGCAGCCCCCCAGCGGGAGGGACCTATGGCTACACCTTC.

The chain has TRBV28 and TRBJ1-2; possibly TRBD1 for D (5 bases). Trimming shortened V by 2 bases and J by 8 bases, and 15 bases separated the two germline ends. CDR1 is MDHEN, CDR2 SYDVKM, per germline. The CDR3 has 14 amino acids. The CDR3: CASSLIGSGKGYTF. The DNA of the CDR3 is TGTGCCAGCAGTTTAATCGGGTCAGGGAAAGGCTACACCTTC.